This T cell receptor beta chain comes out of a study of shared clonotypes between healthy human individuals. The ends were cut back, 6 bases at V and 0 bases at J, with 10 bases in the middle. The CDR3 covers 14 residues. From germline, CDR1 is WSHSY and CDR2 SAAADI. Clones were read by immunoSEQ multiplex PCR, and TCRdb kept only the in-frame ones, dropping some. The sample consists of about 2.5 million clones, approximately 90% of them appearing once. Source material: naive CD4+ T cells from PBMCs. The subset denotes: CD45RA+ positively selected. V gene TRBV10-2 combines with J gene TRBJ2-3; D tentatively fits TRBD1 or TRBD2 (6 bases each). The source of this sequence is a man aged 18 to 30 in good health. Some clones in this sample may be carry-over from other donors' samples. CDR3 DNA: TGCGCCAGCAGAGGGGGGCGAAGCACAGATACGCAGTATTTT. Its protein is CASRGGRSTDTQYF.